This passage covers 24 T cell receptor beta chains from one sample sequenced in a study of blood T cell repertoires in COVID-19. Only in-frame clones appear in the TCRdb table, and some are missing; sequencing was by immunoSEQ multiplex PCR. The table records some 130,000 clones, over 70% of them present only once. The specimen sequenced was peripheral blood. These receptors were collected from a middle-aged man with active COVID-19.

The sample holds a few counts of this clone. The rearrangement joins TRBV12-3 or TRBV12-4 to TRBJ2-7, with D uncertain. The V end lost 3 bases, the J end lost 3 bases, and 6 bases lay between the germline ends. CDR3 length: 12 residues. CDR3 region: CASSFELYEQYF. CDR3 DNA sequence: TGTGCCAGCAGTTTTGAGCTCTACGAGCAGTACTTC.

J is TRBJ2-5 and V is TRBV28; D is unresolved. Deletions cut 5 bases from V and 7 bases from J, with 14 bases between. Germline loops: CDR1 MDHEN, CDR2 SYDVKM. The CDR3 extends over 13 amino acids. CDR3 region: CASSLGLVGTQYF. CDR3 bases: TGTGCCAGCAGTCTAGGCCTAGTCGGGACCCAGTACTTC.

CDR3 in amino acids: CAIGAGPYEQYF. CDR3 nucleotides: TGTGCCATCGGGGCAGGTCCCTACGAGCAGTACTTC. The chain carries TRBV10-3 and TRBJ2-7, with D possibly being TRBD1 (5 bases). Trimming took 8 bases from V and 2 from J, leaving 10 bases between them. CDR3 length: 12 residues. Germline lookup yields CDR1 ENHRY and CDR2 SYGVKD.

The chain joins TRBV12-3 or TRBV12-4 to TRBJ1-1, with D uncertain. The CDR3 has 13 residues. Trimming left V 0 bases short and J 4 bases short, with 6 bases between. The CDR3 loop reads CASSLAQLTEAFF. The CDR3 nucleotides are TGTGCCAGCAGTTTAGCACAGCTCACTGAAGCTTTCTTT.

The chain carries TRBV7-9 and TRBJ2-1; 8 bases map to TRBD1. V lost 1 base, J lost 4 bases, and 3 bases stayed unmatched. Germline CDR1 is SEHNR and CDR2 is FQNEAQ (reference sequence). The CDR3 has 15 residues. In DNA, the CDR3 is TGTGCCAGCAGCTTAGGGACAGGGAATTACAATGAGCAGTTCTTC. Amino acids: CASSLGTGNYNEQFF.

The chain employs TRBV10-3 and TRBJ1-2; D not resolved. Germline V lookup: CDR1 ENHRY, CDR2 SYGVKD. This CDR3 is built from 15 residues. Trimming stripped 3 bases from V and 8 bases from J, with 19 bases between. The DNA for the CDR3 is TGTGCCATCAGTGAACCGGGAGGCCCCCTGGGCGGCTACACCTTC. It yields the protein CAISEPGGPLGGYTF.

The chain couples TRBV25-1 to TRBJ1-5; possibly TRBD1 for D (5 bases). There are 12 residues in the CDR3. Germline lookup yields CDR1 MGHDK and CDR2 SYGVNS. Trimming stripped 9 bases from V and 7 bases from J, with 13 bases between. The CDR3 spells CASGAGNQPQHF. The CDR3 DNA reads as TGTGCCAGTGGGGCAGGGAACCAGCCCCAGCATTTT.

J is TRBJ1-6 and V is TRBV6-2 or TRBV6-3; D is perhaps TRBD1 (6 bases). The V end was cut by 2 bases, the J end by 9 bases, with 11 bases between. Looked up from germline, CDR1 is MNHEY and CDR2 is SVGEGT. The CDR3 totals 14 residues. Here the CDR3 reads CASSYPGASSPLHF. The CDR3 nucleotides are TGTGCCAGCAGTTACCCAGGGGCATCTTCACCCCTCCACTTT.

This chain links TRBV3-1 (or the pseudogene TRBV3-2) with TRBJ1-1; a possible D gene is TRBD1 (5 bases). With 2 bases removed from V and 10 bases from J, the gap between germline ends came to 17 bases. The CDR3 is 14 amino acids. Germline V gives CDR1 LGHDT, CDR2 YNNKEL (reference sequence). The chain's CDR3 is CASSQPGLLRRAFF. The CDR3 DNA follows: TGTGCCAGCAGCCAACCGGGACTCCTCCGTCGAGCTTTCTTT.

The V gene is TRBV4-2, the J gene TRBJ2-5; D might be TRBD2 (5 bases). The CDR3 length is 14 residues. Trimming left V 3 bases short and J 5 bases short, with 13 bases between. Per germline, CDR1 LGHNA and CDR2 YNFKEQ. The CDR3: CASSQSSRGETQYF. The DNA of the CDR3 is TGTGCCAGCAGCCAGAGTTCTAGAGGGGAGACCCAGTACTTC.

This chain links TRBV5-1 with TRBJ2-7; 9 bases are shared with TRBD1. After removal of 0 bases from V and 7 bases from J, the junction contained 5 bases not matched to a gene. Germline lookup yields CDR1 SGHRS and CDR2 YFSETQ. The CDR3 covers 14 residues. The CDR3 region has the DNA TGCGCCAGCAGCTTGGGGACAGGGGAGTCGGAGCAGTACTTC. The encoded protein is CASSLGTGESEQYF.

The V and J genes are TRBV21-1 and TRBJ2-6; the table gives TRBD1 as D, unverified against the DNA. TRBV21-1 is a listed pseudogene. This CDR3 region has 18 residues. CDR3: CASVSPDRESSGANVLTF. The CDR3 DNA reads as TGTGCCAGCGTTTCCCCGGACAGGGAGAGCTCTGGGGCCAACGTCCTGACTTTC.

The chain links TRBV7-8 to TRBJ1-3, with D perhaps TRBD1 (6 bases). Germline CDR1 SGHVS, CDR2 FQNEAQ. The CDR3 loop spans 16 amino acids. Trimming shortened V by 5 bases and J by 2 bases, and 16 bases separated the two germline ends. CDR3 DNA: TGTGCCAGCAGCAAACACAGGGCTGGCACTGGAAACACCATATATTTT. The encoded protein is CASSKHRAGTGNTIYF.

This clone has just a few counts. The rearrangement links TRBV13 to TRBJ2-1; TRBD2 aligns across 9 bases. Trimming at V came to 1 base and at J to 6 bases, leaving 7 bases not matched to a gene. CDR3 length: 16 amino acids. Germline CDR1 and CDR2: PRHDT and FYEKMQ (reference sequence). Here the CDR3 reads CASSLASGGPLNEQFF. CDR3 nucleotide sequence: TGTGCCAGCAGCTTAGCGAGCGGGGGGCCCCTCAATGAGCAGTTCTTC. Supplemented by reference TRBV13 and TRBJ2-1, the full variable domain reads AAGVIQSPRHLIKEKRETATLKCYPIPRHDTVYWYQQGPGQDPQFLISFYEKMQSDKGSIPDRFSAQQFSDYHSELNMSSLELGDSALYFCASSLASGGPLNEQFFGPGTRLTVL.

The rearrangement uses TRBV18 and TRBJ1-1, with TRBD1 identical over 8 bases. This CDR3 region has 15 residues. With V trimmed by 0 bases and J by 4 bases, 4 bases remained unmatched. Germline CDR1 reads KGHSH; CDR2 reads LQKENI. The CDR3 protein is CASSPPDRAGTEAFF. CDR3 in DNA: TGTGCCAGCTCACCACCGGACAGGGCCGGCACTGAAGCTTTCTTT.

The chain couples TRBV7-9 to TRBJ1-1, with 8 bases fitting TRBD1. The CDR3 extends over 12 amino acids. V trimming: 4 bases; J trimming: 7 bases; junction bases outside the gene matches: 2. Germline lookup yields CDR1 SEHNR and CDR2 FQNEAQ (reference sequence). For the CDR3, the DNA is TGTGCCAGCAGCTCACAGGGGGGTGAAGCTTTCTTT. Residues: CASSSQGGEAFF.

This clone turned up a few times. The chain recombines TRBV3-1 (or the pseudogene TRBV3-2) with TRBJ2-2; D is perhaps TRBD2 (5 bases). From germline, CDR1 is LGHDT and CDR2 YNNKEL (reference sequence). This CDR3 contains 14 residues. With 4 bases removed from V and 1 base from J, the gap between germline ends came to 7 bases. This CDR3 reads CASSPAGNTGELFF. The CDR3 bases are TGTGCCAGCAGCCCTGCGGGGAACACCGGGGAGCTGTTTTTT.

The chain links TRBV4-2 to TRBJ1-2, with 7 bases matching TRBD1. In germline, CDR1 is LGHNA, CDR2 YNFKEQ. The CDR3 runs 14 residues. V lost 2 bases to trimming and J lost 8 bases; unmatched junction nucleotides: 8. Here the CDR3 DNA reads TGTGCCAGCAGCCAAATGGACAGGTCTGTGGGCTACACCTTC. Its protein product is CASSQMDRSVGYTF.

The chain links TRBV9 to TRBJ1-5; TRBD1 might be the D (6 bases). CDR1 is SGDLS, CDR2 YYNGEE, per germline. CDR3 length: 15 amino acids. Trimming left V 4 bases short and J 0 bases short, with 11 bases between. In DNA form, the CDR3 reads TGTGCCAGCAGCCCTCAGGGGAATAGCAATCAGCCCCAGCATTTT. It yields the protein CASSPQGNSNQPQHF.

CDR3: CASSIVAASAATNEKLFF. CDR3 DNA sequence: TGTGCCAGTAGTATAGTGGCGGCGTCAGCTGCAACTAATGAAAAACTGTTTTTT. The chain recombines TRBV19 with TRBJ1-4; D gene ambiguous. V was trimmed by 1 base and J by 0 bases, leaving 15 bases between them. Germline CDR1 reads LNHDA; CDR2 reads SQIVND (reference sequence). The CDR3 consists of 18 residues.

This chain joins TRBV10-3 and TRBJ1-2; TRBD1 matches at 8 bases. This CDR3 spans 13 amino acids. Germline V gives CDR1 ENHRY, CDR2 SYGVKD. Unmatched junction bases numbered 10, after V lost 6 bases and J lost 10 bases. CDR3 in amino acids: CAISEYGTGPYTF. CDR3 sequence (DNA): TGTGCCATCAGCGAATATGGGACAGGCCCCTACACCTTC.

CDR3 nucleotides: TGTGCCAGCACCCTTGGGGGGATAAAGGATACGCAGTATTTT. Amino acids: CASTLGGIKDTQYF. The J gene is TRBJ2-3, the V gene TRBV5-5; a weak D match, TRBD2 (6 bases). This CDR3 contains 14 residues. Germline CDR1 and CDR2: SGHKS and YYEKEE (reference sequence). V was trimmed by 6 bases and J by 6 bases, leaving 17 bases between them.

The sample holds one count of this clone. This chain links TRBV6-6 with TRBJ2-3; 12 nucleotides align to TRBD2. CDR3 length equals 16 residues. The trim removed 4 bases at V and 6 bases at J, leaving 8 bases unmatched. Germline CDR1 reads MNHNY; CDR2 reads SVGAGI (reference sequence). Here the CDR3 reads CASSSTLAGGLDTQYF. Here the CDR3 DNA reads TGTGCCAGCAGTTCCACCCTAGCGGGGGGGCTGGATACGCAGTATTTT.

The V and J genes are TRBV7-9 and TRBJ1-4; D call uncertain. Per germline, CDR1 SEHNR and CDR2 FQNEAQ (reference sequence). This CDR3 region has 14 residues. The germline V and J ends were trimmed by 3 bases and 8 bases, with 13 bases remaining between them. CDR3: CASSFDGPGEKLFF. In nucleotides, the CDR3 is TGTGCCAGCAGCTTCGACGGACCGGGGGAAAAACTGTTTTTT.